The 22 T cell receptor beta chains listed next were all sequenced from one sample in a study of blood T cells in healthy people across ages (dated by TCRdb to the mid-2010s). Library creation used 5' RACE. Instrument used: Illumina HiSeq 2500. The second PCR ran for roughly 7 to 12 cycles and used a J-beta primer mix along with a sample-barcoded 5' primer. The public reads were reprocessed in TCRdb via fastp at Q25 and MiXCR, keeping in-frame beta chains. Every CDR3 protein is listed once, alongside the most common genes and DNA of its rows. The sample table contains some 670,000 distinct CDR3 sequences; only one count was recorded for about 50% of them. Roughly 14% of the sample goes to the ten largest clones. Sequencing input: blood. These receptors were collected from a woman of 80 years or more in good health.

As concerns this clonotype: It may be a read error: a sequence one base away is much more abundant. This chain links TRBV10-3 with TRBJ2-5; TRBD2 might be the D (5 bases). Germline CDR1 and CDR2: ENHRY and SYGVKD. V was cut by 7 bases and J by 11 bases, with 29 bases left in between. The CDR3 has 16 amino acids. The CDR3 nucleotides read TGTGCCATCAAAGAAAACGCGGGTACGACAAACAATGAGCAGTACTTC. It codes for CAIKENAGTTNNEQYF.

The chain links TRBV6-2 or TRBV6-3 to TRBJ1-6; a possible D gene is TRBD1 (5 bases). CDR3 size: 14 residues. Germline V lookup: CDR1 MNHEY, CDR2 SVGEGT. The V and J ends lost 5 bases and 7 bases respectively, with 12 bases between them. CDR3 protein: CASSAPGRNSPLHF. The DNA of the CDR3 is TGTGCCAGCAGTGCTCCAGGGCGGAATTCACCCCTCCACTTT.

Regarding this clonotype: Possible read error: a much larger clone is one base away. The rearrangement links TRBV6-5 to TRBJ2-1; tentatively, D is TRBD2 (5 bases). CDR3 size: 16 residues. Germline V gene data show CDR1 as MNHEY and CDR2 as SVGAGI. The V end lost 5 bases, the J end lost 0 bases, and 14 bases lay between the germline ends. CDR3 nucleotide sequence: TGTGCCAGCAGTCGAGGACTCAGCCCCTCCTACAATGAGCAGTTCTTC. Amino acids: CASSRGLSPSYNEQFF.

This clonotype was seen at least ten times. The J gene is TRBJ2-3, the V gene TRBV24-1, with D perhaps TRBD2 (5 bases). Trimming cost V 2 bases and J 2 bases, with 13 bases left between them. Germline V gene sequence: CDR1 KGHDR, CDR2 SFDVKD. The CDR3 spans 16 residues. CDR3 bases: TGTGCCACCAGTGATTCCACCCCGACTACCACAGATACGCAGTATTTT. The encoded protein is CATSDSTPTTTDTQYF.

The chain links TRBV6-5 to TRBJ2-3, with D unresolved. This CDR3 has 15 residues. Looked up from germline, CDR1 is MNHEY and CDR2 is SVGAGI. V was pared by 0 bases and J by 0 bases, with 7 bases between. CDR3 coding DNA: TGTGCCAGCAGTTACTCGTACAGAAGCACAGATACGCAGTATTTT. Encoded protein: CASSYSYRSTDTQYF.

The V gene is TRBV12-3 or TRBV12-4, the J gene TRBJ1-6; D remains unclear. The V and J ends lost 5 bases and 0 bases respectively, with 17 bases between them. The length of the CDR3 is 18 residues. This chain's CDR3 is CASSLDVQRVSYNSPLHF. In DNA, the CDR3 is TGTGCCAGCAGTCTAGACGTCCAGAGGGTCTCCTATAATTCACCCCTCCACTTT.

V gene TRBV7-3 combines with J gene TRBJ2-3; 8 positions agree with TRBD2. The V segment lost 0 bases and the J segment 0 bases; nucleotides outside the gene matches: 5. Per the germline V gene, CDR1 is SGHTA and CDR2 is FQGTGA. The CDR3 extends over 17 amino acids. In DNA form, the CDR3 reads TGTGCCAGCAGCTTAACGGCGGCGGGGGGAAGCACAGATACGCAGTATTTT. Amino acid sequence: CASSLTAAGGSTDTQYF. The whole variable domain, remainder taken from reference TRBV7-3 and TRBJ2-3, is GAGVSQTPSNKVTEKGKYVELRCDPISGHTALYWYRQSLGQGPEFLIYFQGTGAADDSGLPNDRFFAVRPEGSVSTLKIQRTERGDSAVYLCASSLTAAGGSTDTQYFGPGTRLTVL.

V and J are TRBV7-2 and TRBJ2-5; D gene unclear. Deletions cut 2 bases from V and 3 bases from J, with 16 bases between. The CDR3 sequence is 16 residues long. Germline CDR1 reads SGHTA; CDR2 reads FQGNSA. The CDR3 is CASSLLEIRAEETQYF. Here the CDR3 DNA reads TGTGCCAGCAGCTTACTAGAGATACGGGCGGAAGAGACCCAGTACTTC.

This clonotype was detected only a few times. With a much larger clone just one base away, this may be a read error. The CDR3 reads CASSKSGGAYNEQYF. The DNA for the CDR3 is TGTGCCAGCAGCAAAAGCGGGGGGGCCTACAATGAGCAGTACTTC. The chain combines TRBV21-1 with TRBJ2-1; the table calls TRBD1, which could not be checked here. Gene TRBJ2-7 matches the end of the DNA better, so the J call may be wrong. TRBV21-1 is noted as a pseudogene. The length of the CDR3 is 15 residues.

The chain is built from TRBV28 and TRBJ1-2; D is unclear. V was trimmed by 8 bases and J by 3 bases, leaving 13 bases between them. This CDR3 region has 13 residues. Per germline, CDR1 MDHEN and CDR2 SYDVKM. The DNA for the CDR3 is TGTGCCAGCGTACCCGGCAGCGACTATGGCTACACCTTC. Its translation: CASVPGSDYGYTF.

In the case of this clonotype: Compared with germline, one end of the junction differs, possibly owing to a read error. V gene TRBV2 combines with J gene TRBJ1-4; D unclear. Germline assignment: CDR1 SNHLY and CDR2 FYNNEI. The length of the CDR3 is 15 residues. CDR3 sequence reads: CASSEAFQLSEELFF. The CDR3 region has the DNA TGTGCCAGCAGTGAAGCTTTTCAACTAAGTGAAGAACTGTTTTTT.

The chain has TRBV15 and TRBJ2-7; no clear D gene. Trimming left V 0 bases short and J 0 bases short, with 12 bases between. This CDR3 is 16 amino acids long. Germline lookup yields CDR1 LNHNV and CDR2 YYDKDF (reference sequence). The CDR3 sequence: CATSRDWVGSSYEQYF. In DNA form, the CDR3 reads TGTGCCACCAGCAGAGATTGGGTGGGGTCCTCCTACGAGCAGTACTTC.

This clonotype was detected ten times or more. The V and J genes are TRBV10-3 and TRBJ2-3; 7 bases match TRBD2. Germline trimming cut 11 bases from V and 2 bases from J; bases unmatched to any gene: 4. Looked up from germline, CDR1 is ENHRY and CDR2 is SYGVKD. This CDR3 has 12 amino acids. The CDR3 DNA is TGTGCCGTGCTAGCGGCCACAGATACGCAGTATTTT. It specifies CAVLAATDTQYF.

This clonotype was seen many times. The rearrangement links TRBV24-1 to TRBJ2-1; 13 nucleotides align to TRBD2. The CDR3 sequence is 16 residues long. V lost 4 bases and J lost 7; bases outside the gene matches: 6. Germline V gives CDR1 KGHDR, CDR2 SFDVKD. This CDR3 is CATSEPGLAGVNEQFF. CDR3 DNA: TGTGCCACCAGTGAACCCGGACTAGCGGGAGTAAATGAGCAGTTCTTC.

The chain recombines TRBV29-1 with TRBJ2-1; maybe TRBD1 (6 bases). The DNA end is a closer match to TRBJ2-7, so the J assignment may be wrong. In germline, CDR1 is SQVTM, CDR2 ANQGSEA. This CDR3 is built from 13 residues. The CDR3 nucleotides are TGCAGCGCCCAGAGGGGGAACCCCTACGAGCAGTACTTC. This translates into CSAQRGNPYEQYF.

About this clonotype itself: With a much larger clone just one base away, this may be a read error. This sequence joins TRBV7-2 and TRBJ2-3, with TRBD2 matching 16 bases. The CDR3 is 17 residues long. Germline V gene lookup returns CDR1 SGHTA and CDR2 FQGNSA. CDR3 sequence reads: CAGSPGTSGGVTDTQYF. The CDR3 DNA is TGTGCCGGCAGCCCCGGGACTAGCGGGGGGGTCACAGATACGCAGTATTTT.

This clonotype turned up a few times. The chain uses TRBV7-6 and TRBJ2-1; the D gene is possibly TRBD2 (6 bases). The germline V gene has CDR1 SGHVS and CDR2 FNYEAQ. V lost 5 bases to trimming and J lost 6 bases, with 11 bases between them. This CDR3 comprises 13 residues. The CDR3 DNA is TGTGCCAGCAGCGCTAGCGCGATCAATGAGCAGTTCTTC. This codes for CASSASAINEQFF.

This clonotype was seen ten or more times. This chain links TRBV20-1 with TRBJ2-7, with D unresolved. Germline assignment: CDR1 DFQATT and CDR2 SNEGSKA (reference sequence). V was clipped by 2 bases and J by 4 bases, with 12 bases between them. This CDR3 contains 13 residues. In nucleotides, the CDR3 is TGCAGTGCTAGATTGTACGGCCGATACGAGCAGTACTTC. Translating it yields CSARLYGRYEQYF.

Regarding this clonotype: A far larger clone is off by one base, so a read error is likely. The chain joins TRBV28 to TRBJ2-4; D might be TRBD1 or TRBD2, each matching 5 bases. CDR1 MDHEN and CDR2 SYDVKM come from the germline V gene. The CDR3 extends over 13 amino acids. Trimming took off 3 bases at V and 13 bases at J, with 16 bases between the two ends. This CDR3 is CASSLRGPYGQYF. The CDR3 coding sequence is TGTGCCAGCAGTTTGAGGGGTCCCTACGGGCAGTACTTC.

Turning to this clonotype: A junction end diverges from the germline sequence, so it may reflect a read error. The rearrangement uses TRBV19 and TRBJ2-5, with TRBD1 identical over 7 bases. This CDR3 is built from 15 residues. Germline lookup yields CDR1 LNHDA and CDR2 SQIVND (reference sequence). CDR3 protein: CASSIERSKGQTRYF. Here the CDR3 DNA reads TGTGCCAGTAGTATAGAGCGGTCGAAGGGACAGACCCGGTACTTC.

The V and J genes are TRBV7-2 and TRBJ1-2; D gene ambiguous. Germline V gene data show CDR1 as SGHTA and CDR2 as FQGNSA. This CDR3 is 11 amino acids long. Trimming pared 6 bases from V and 4 bases from J, leaving 6 bases between. The CDR3 sequence is CASSWGYGYTF. The CDR3 nucleotides are TGTGCCAGCAGTTGGGGCTATGGCTACACCTTC.

This clonotype has at least ten counts. This chain links TRBV9 with TRBJ2-5; tentatively, D is TRBD1 or TRBD2 (5 bases each). The CDR3 is 13 residues long. With 1 base removed from V and 5 bases from J, the gap between germline ends came to 9 bases. Germline CDR1 and CDR2: SGDLS and YYNGEE. As DNA, the CDR3 is TGTGCCAGCAGCGTACGGGACCGGGAGACCCAGTACTTC. As protein: CASSVRDRETQYF. Together with reference TRBV9 and TRBJ2-5, the CDR3 gives the full variable domain: DSGVTQTPKHLITATGQRVTLRCSPRSGDLSVYWYQQSLDQGLQFLIQYYNGEERAKGNILERFSAQQFPDLHSELNLSSLELGDSALYFCASSVRDRETQYFGPGTRLLVL.